Presented here are 16 T cell receptor beta chains from one specimen sequenced in a study of CD8+CD57+ T cells in acquired aplastic anemia. It was genomic DNA that served as the template for profiling TCR beta VDJ and CDR3. TCRdb analysed the reads with MiXCR anew, one entry per CDR3 protein. The table includes about 130,000 distinct CDR3 sequences, 48% detected once. Source material: sorted CD4+, CD8+, or CD8+CD57+ T cells (not recorded which) from PBMCs. The receptor set was obtained from a human donor in good health, serving as a control.

This clonotype was seen only a few times. The rearrangement links TRBV18 to TRBJ2-1, with 10 positions matching TRBD2. Per germline, CDR1 KGHSH and CDR2 LQKENI. The CDR3 covers 16 residues. J gave up 8 bases and V 0 bases, and 7 bases lay outside the gene matches. The CDR3 here is CASSPPRSGGADEQFF. The CDR3 region has the DNA TGTGCCAGCTCACCACCGAGGAGCGGGGGGGCTGATGAGCAGTTCTTC.

The rearrangement joins TRBV4-3 to TRBJ2-5, with D hard to call. V lost 6 bases and J lost 5, with 13 bases in between. The CDR3 is 13 residues long. Per germline, CDR1 LGHNA and CDR2 YSLEER. The CDR3: CASSMWEGETQYF. In nucleotides, the CDR3 is TGCGCCAGCAGTATGTGGGAAGGCGAGACCCAGTACTTC.

This clonotype has ten or more counts. CDR3 nucleotides: TGCGCCAGCAGCTTGTACTCCGGAAGTACCGGGGAGCTGTTTTTT. Translated, it gives CASSLYSGSTGELFF. The chain uses TRBV5-1 and TRBJ2-2; D gene uncertain. The CDR3 is made up of 15 amino acids. The germline gives CDR1 SGHRS, CDR2 YFSETQ. V lost 1 base and J lost 5, with 12 bases in between.

This sequence joins TRBV7-8 and TRBJ1-6; TRBD1 aligns across 7 bases. The germline V gene has CDR1 SGHVS and CDR2 FQNEAQ. CDR3 length: 15 residues. Trimming took 1 base from V and 7 from J; bases not matched to a gene: 4. CDR3 in amino acids: CASSLVPGGNSPLHF. CDR3 nucleotide sequence: TGTGCCAGCAGCTTAGTTCCAGGGGGAAATTCACCCCTCCACTTT.

This chain uses TRBV29-1 with TRBJ1-3; perhaps TRBD1 as D (5 bases). Trimming took 5 bases from V and 7 from J, leaving 15 bases between them. Germline assignment: CDR1 SQVTM and CDR2 ANQGSEA. The CDR3 is 13 residues long. CDR3: CSVLGAGGNTIYF. The CDR3 bases are TGCAGCGTTTTAGGGGCCGGTGGGAACACCATATATTTT.

This clonotype appeared many times. The chain has TRBV30 and TRBJ1-6; tentatively, D is TRBD1 (6 bases). This CDR3 comprises 15 residues. Germline V gene lookup returns CDR1 GTSNPN and CDR2 SVGIG (reference sequence). The germline V and J ends were trimmed by 3 bases and 6 bases, with 15 bases remaining between them. The CDR3 here is CAWRGLGTPNSPLHF. In nucleotides, the CDR3 is TGTGCCTGGAGGGGGCTCGGGACACCTAATTCACCCCTCCACTTT.

The J gene is TRBJ2-1, the V gene TRBV28, with TRBD2 matching 10 bases. The V segment lost 3 bases and the J segment 4 bases; nucleotides outside the gene matches: 3. CDR1 MDHEN and CDR2 SYDVKM come from the germline V gene. This CDR3 has 15 amino acids. CDR3 sequence reads: CASSFRAGGYNEQFF. CDR3 DNA sequence: TGTGCCAGCAGTTTCCGAGCGGGGGGGTACAATGAGCAGTTCTTC. Variable domain in full (rest from reference TRBV28 and TRBJ2-1): DVKVTQSSRYLVKRTGEKVFLECVQDMDHENMFWYRQDPGLGLRLIYFSYDVKMKEKGDIPEGYSVSREKKERFSLILESASTNQTSMYLCASSFRAGGYNEQFFGPGTRLTVL.

This chain links TRBV4-2 with TRBJ1-4; weak D call: TRBD1 (6 bases). The V end lost 0 bases, the J end lost 7 bases, and 21 bases lay between the germline ends. CDR1 is LGHNA, CDR2 YNFKEQ, per germline. CDR3 length: 18 amino acids. In DNA form, the CDR3 reads TGTGCCAGCAGCCAAGAAGTGGGGGGGCAAGGGTTGGCTGAAAAACTGTTTTTT. It codes for CASSQEVGGQGLAEKLFF.

This clonotype occurred many times. The chain recombines TRBV11-2 with TRBJ2-1, with D perhaps matching TRBD2 (5 bases). The CDR3 runs 11 residues. CDR1 is SGHAT and CDR2 is FQNNGV in the germline V gene. Trimming pared 5 bases from V and 10 bases from J, leaving 9 bases between. The CDR3 spells CASSRAGEQFF. The CDR3 DNA follows: TGTGCCAGCAGCCGCGCGGGCGAGCAGTTCTTC.

This clonotype showed up many times. V is TRBV4-2 and J is TRBJ1-2, with a tentative D call TRBD1 (5 bases). V was trimmed by 0 bases and J by 7 bases, leaving 15 bases between them. The germline CDR1 and CDR2 sequences are LGHNA and YNFKEQ. The CDR3 spans 15 residues. The CDR3: CASSQDRGSGVGYTF. The CDR3 DNA is TGTGCCAGCAGCCAAGATCGGGGGTCGGGGGTTGGCTACACCTTC.

Remarks on this clonotype: The junction does not match germline at one end; this may be a read error. This chain links TRBV20-1 with TRBJ2-1; TRBD2 agrees at 10 bases. From germline, CDR1 is DFQATT and CDR2 SNEGSKA (reference sequence). This CDR3 comprises 16 residues. As DNA, the CDR3 is TGCAGTCTTAATCGGGCTAGCGGGGGACCCTACTATGAGCAGTTCTTC. Protein product: CSLNRASGGPYYEQFF.

This clonotype showed up many times. A single base separates this from a much larger clone, so it may be a read error. The rearrangement joins TRBV5-1 to TRBJ2-3, with a possible D match to TRBD2 (5 bases). The CDR3 has 13 residues. V lost 2 bases to trimming and J lost 8 bases, with 12 bases between them. Germline lookup yields CDR1 SGHRS and CDR2 YFSETQ. The CDR3 DNA reads as TGCGCCAGCAGCTTCGCGCAAGGAGGTACGCAGTATTTT. Translation: CASSFAQGGTQYF.

This clonotype was seen only once. This chain links TRBV19 with TRBJ1-2; possible D gene TRBD1, 6 bases. Trimming took off 6 bases at V and 1 base at J, with 18 bases between the two ends. The CDR3 has 16 residues. The germline V gene has CDR1 LNHDA and CDR2 SQIVND (reference sequence). The CDR3, as DNA: TGTGCCAGTAGCCACCTTGCCGGACAGCTTAACTATGGCTACACCTTC. Its protein product is CASSHLAGQLNYGYTF.

The V and J genes are TRBV7-6 and TRBJ2-1; D ambiguous. The CDR3 sequence is 13 residues long. V was trimmed by 5 bases and J by 5 bases, leaving 10 bases between them. Germline CDR1 reads SGHVS; CDR2 reads FNYEAQ. The CDR3 nucleotides read TGTGCCAGCAGCCGAGACCTAAACAATGAGCAGTTCTTC. Its protein product is CASSRDLNNEQFF.

The sample holds many counts of this clonotype. The chain employs TRBV20-1 and TRBJ1-4, with D possibly being TRBD1 (6 bases). Germline V CDR1 and CDR2: DFQATT, SNEGSKA (reference sequence). The CDR3 length is 15 residues. V gave up 3 bases and J gave up 5 bases, with 16 bases separating them. The CDR3 here is CSARPSPGTNEKLFF. CDR3 sequence (DNA): TGCAGTGCTAGGCCCTCTCCGGGGACAAATGAAAAACTGTTTTTT.

The CDR3 bases are TGTGCCAGCAGCTTAGTAGCGGGGTCGAAAGAGACCCAGTACTTC. This codes for CASSLVAGSKETQYF. The chain couples TRBV7-2 to TRBJ2-5; TRBD2 matches at 8 bases. The CDR3 sequence is 15 residues long. V dropped 1 base and J dropped 3; count of bases not matched to a gene: 4. Germline V gene lookup returns CDR1 SGHTA and CDR2 FQGNSA.